Listed here are 2 T cell receptor gamma chains from one sample, sequenced in a study of Vδ1+ human thymocytes. General observations from the study: Thymic TRG and TRD repertoires appeared highly polyclonal.

Their antigens are not known. Extracted RNA was reverse transcribed into cDNA. Multiplex PCR used pooled V-gene forward primers and a constant-region reverse primer to amplify CDR3s. TCRdb made new clone calls on the multiplex PCR reads using CATT. The sample lists tens of thousands of gamma-chain clones; 20% were seen once. The sample taken for sequencing was Vdelta1+ gamma-delta thymocytes from the thymus. Subset indicated: FACS-sorted CD3+ TCRalphabeta- TCRVdelta1+ TCRVdelta2- thymocytes. These receptors all come from a girl less than two years old who had congenital heart surgery.

The V call is TRGV3, the J call TRGJ1 or TRGJ2. Losses at the gene ends were 0 bases for V and 7 bases for J; bases not matched to a gene: 9. The CDR3 covers 14 residues. Germline V gene data show CDR1 as VTNTFY and CDR2 as YDVSTARD (reference sequence). CDR3 sequence (DNA): TGTGCCACCTGGGACAGGCGTAGCTGCTATAAGAAACTCTTT. This sequence encodes CATWDRRSCYKKLF.

This chain connects TRGV2 to TRGJ1 or TRGJ2. CDR1 and CDR2 (germline): EGSNGY, YDSYNSKV. The CDR3 totals 14 residues. V shed 0 bases, J shed 8 bases, and the junction held 10 bases outside the gene matches. Here the CDR3 reads CATWDGPNFNKKLF. In nucleotides, the CDR3 is TGTGCCACCTGGGACGGGCCGAATTTTAATAAGAAACTCTTT.